These 29 T cell receptor beta chains share one sample of origin, sequenced in a study of T cell responses to AZD1222 COVID-19 vaccine (dated by TCRdb to the early 2020s). The intended sense of this specimen's time point label: sample from adult after SARS-CoV-2 infection, after symptom onset. The library came from the immunoSEQ multiplex PCR assay. In its TCRdb copy, this immuneACCESS table keeps in-frame sequences only and misses some clones. Where compared with another copy, unresolved V genes explain less than half of these, and the others have no known cause. A total of 140,000 or so clones appear in this sample, 85% to 95% of them only once. 10% to 15% of the sample is in the top ten clones. The sample in question was peripheral blood, obtained after recovery from COVID-19. These receptors were taken from an adult who had recovered from COVID-19.

The chain links TRBV19 to TRBJ1-1; D is perhaps TRBD1 (6 bases). The CDR3 extends over 13 amino acids. In germline, CDR1 is LNHDA, CDR2 SQIVND (reference sequence). V lost 11 bases to trimming and J lost 6 bases, with 19 bases between them. The CDR3 sequence is CASQKGGRAEAFF. The CDR3 DNA sequence: TGTGCCTCTCAAAAAGGGGGGAGAGCTGAAGCTTTCTTT.

The chain is built from TRBV4-1 and TRBJ2-7, with D maybe TRBD1 (8 bases). The germline V gene has CDR1 MGHRA and CDR2 YSYEKL. This CDR3 is 16 amino acids long. Trimming removed 0 bases at V and 3 bases at J, with 15 bases between. The CDR3 spells CASSQDSTGGDYEQYF. The CDR3 coding sequence is TGCGCCAGCAGCCAAGATAGCACAGGGGGGGACTACGAGCAGTACTTC.

The rearrangement joins TRBV2 to TRBJ2-7; D not resolved. Trimming took off 3 bases at V and 0 bases at J, with 6 bases between the two ends. CDR3 size: 13 residues. Germline V gene data show CDR1 as SNHLY and CDR2 as FYNNEI. CDR3 loop: CASSDWASYEQYF. The DNA for the CDR3 is TGTGCCAGCAGTGACTGGGCCTCCTACGAGCAGTACTTC. Variable domain in full (rest from reference TRBV2 and TRBJ2-7): EPEVTQTPSHQVTQMGQEVILRCVPISNHLYFYWYRQILGQKVEFLVSFYNNEISEKSEIFDDQFSVERPDGSNFTLKIRSTKLEDSAMYFCASSDWASYEQYFGPGTRLTVT.

Written as DNA, the CDR3 is TGTGCCATTAAAGGACAAGGAACTCGTGACTATGGCTACACCTTC. It encodes CAIKGQGTRDYGYTF. The chain recombines TRBV28 with TRBJ1-2, with D tentatively TRBD1 (5 bases). The germline V gene encodes CDR1 MDHEN and CDR2 SYDVKM. V was cut by 10 bases and J by 3 bases, with 21 bases left in between. CDR3 length: 15 amino acids.

This chain links TRBV5-6 with TRBJ2-3, with TRBD1 identical over 8 bases. CDR1 and CDR2 from the germline V gene are SGHDT and YYEEEE. The CDR3 sequence is 18 residues long. V lost 2 bases, J lost 3 bases, and 14 bases stayed unmatched. CDR3 loop: CASSFRGRGTGLTDTQYF. The CDR3 DNA is TGTGCCAGCAGCTTCCGGGGTCGCGGGACAGGATTGACAGATACGCAGTATTTT.

This chain connects TRBV3-1 (or the pseudogene TRBV3-2) to TRBJ2-2; the match to TRBD2 covers 9 bases. Germline-derived CDR1 and CDR2 are LGHDT and YNNKEL (reference sequence). This CDR3 spans 17 amino acids. V trimming: 1 base; J trimming: 3 bases; junction bases outside the gene matches: 6. As DNA, the CDR3 is TGTGCCAGCAGCCAAGGGGAGCGGGAGGACGACACCGGGGAGCTGTTTTTT. Encoded protein: CASSQGEREDDTGELFF.

The chain is built from TRBV6-5 and TRBJ2-1, with a possible D match to TRBD2 (5 bases). The germline V gene has CDR1 MNHEY and CDR2 SVGAGI. The CDR3 is 15 residues long. Trimming cost V 0 bases and J 7 bases, with 13 bases left between them. CDR3 in amino acids: CASSYSPGSRNEQFF. The CDR3 DNA is TGTGCCAGCAGTTACTCTCCGGGATCGCGGAATGAGCAGTTCTTC.

This clone turned up a few times. V usage is TRBV19 and J usage is TRBJ2-7, with a weak D call TRBD1 (5 bases). V was pared by 6 bases and J by 3 bases, with 15 bases between. Germline CDR1 reads LNHDA; CDR2 reads SQIVND (reference sequence). This CDR3 region has 14 residues. CDR3 amino acids: CASSLEGQDYEQYF. CDR3 in DNA: TGTGCCAGTAGCCTCGAAGGACAAGACTACGAGCAGTACTTC.

The CDR3 sequence: CASSGGQAGGYEQYF. CDR3 DNA: TGCGCCAGCAGCGGTGGACAGGCGGGCGGTTACGAGCAGTACTTC. The chain has TRBV5-1 and TRBJ2-7, with 7 bases fitting TRBD1. V was clipped by 4 bases and J by 4 bases; unmatched bases: 11. Germline CDR1 SGHRS, CDR2 YFSETQ. CDR3 size: 15 residues.

About this clone: Different DNA sequences within this sample yield the same CDR3. The chain has TRBV28 and TRBJ1-1; D is unclear. The CDR3 is made up of 11 amino acids. The V and J ends lost 6 bases and 1 base respectively, with 3 bases between them. Germline CDR1 reads MDHEN; CDR2 reads SYDVKM. In nucleotides, the CDR3 is TGTGCCAGCAGCTCGAACACTGAAGCTTTCTTT. Its protein is CASSSNTEAFF. The variable domain in full, with the rest retrieved from reference TRBV28 and TRBJ1-1, is DVKVTQSSRYLVKRTGEKVFLECVQDMDHENMFWYRQDPGLGLRLIYFSYDVKMKEKGDIPEGYSVSREKKERFSLILESASTNQTSMYLCASSSNTEAFFGQGTRLTVV.

J is TRBJ1-4 and V is TRBV11-3; a possible D gene is TRBD1 (5 bases). This CDR3 region has 16 residues. Trimming stripped 4 bases from V and 10 bases from J, with 22 bases between. The germline V gene encodes CDR1 SGHNT and CDR2 YENEEA. The CDR3 is CASSSGLDDRKIKLFF. CDR3 DNA sequence: TGTGCCAGCAGCTCGGGGCTAGACGACCGGAAAATAAAACTGTTTTTT.

This clone appeared a single time. The chain has TRBV19 and TRBJ2-5; 14 bases line up with TRBD2. Germline values: CDR1 LNHDA, CDR2 SQIVND (reference sequence). Trimming at V came to 4 bases and at J to 4 bases, leaving 5 bases not matched to a gene. CDR3 size: 16 residues. CDR3 nucleotide sequence: TGTGCCAGTAGTAAGGTGGGACTAGCGGGAGTAGAGACCCAGTACTTC. Translating it yields CASSKVGLAGVETQYF.

The V call is TRBV28, the J call TRBJ2-7; 7 bases match TRBD1. CDR1 MDHEN and CDR2 SYDVKM come from the germline V gene. CDR3 length: 13 residues. With 4 bases clipped from V and 2 bases from J, the junction kept 2 bases outside the gene matches. CDR3 DNA sequence: TGTGCCAGCAGTTCGAGGGGGCCCTACGAGCAGTACTTC. Amino acids: CASSSRGPYEQYF.

This clone appeared a single time. This chain links TRBV3-1 (or the pseudogene TRBV3-2) with TRBJ1-1, with D uncertain. The CDR3 spans 16 residues. Germline V gene data show CDR1 as LGHDT and CDR2 as YNNKEL (reference sequence). Trimming pared 2 bases from V and 1 base from J, leaving 14 bases between. CDR3 residues: CASSQRGGGKNTEAFF. In DNA, the CDR3 is TGTGCCAGCAGCCAACGGGGTGGAGGGAAGAACACTGAAGCTTTCTTT.

CDR3 region: CASSPTGSPDTQYF. The CDR3 DNA reads TGTGCCAGCAGCCCGACAGGTAGCCCAGATACGCAGTATTTT. The V call is TRBV3-1 (or the pseudogene TRBV3-2), the J call TRBJ2-3; possible D gene TRBD1, 6 bases. This CDR3 has 14 amino acids. CDR1 and CDR2 from the germline V gene are LGHDT and YNNKEL (reference sequence). Trimming pared 4 bases from V and 4 bases from J, leaving 12 bases between.

The chain couples TRBV4-1 to TRBJ1-2, with 7 bases fitting TRBD1. Germline loops: CDR1 MGHRA, CDR2 YSYEKL. CDR3 length: 15 residues. V shed 0 bases and J 5 bases; nucleotides not matched to a gene: 6. This CDR3 is CASSQDTGTEYGYTF. CDR3 bases: TGCGCCAGCAGCCAAGATACAGGGACAGAGTATGGCTACACCTTC.

CDR3 residues: CATSDLLDSTDTQYF. The CDR3 DNA reads TGTGCCACCAGTGACCTGCTTGACAGCACAGATACGCAGTATTTT. V gene TRBV24-1 combines with J gene TRBJ2-3; D gene ambiguous. Between the trimmed V and J ends, which lost 4 bases and 0 bases, there was a span of 10 bases. Germline-derived CDR1 and CDR2 are KGHDR and SFDVKD. The CDR3 runs to 15 residues.

The chain uses TRBV9 and TRBJ2-2; D is undetermined. The germline V gene has CDR1 SGDLS and CDR2 YYNGEE. V was trimmed by 4 bases and J by 1 base, leaving 11 bases between them. There are 15 residues in the CDR3. The CDR3 region is CASSIRSGNTGELFF. The DNA for the CDR3 is TGTGCCAGCAGCATCCGCTCAGGGAACACCGGGGAGCTGTTTTTT.

This chain links TRBV5-4 with TRBJ1-1; D remains unclear. Germline CDR1 SGHNT, CDR2 YYREEE (reference sequence). This CDR3 is built from 13 residues. V was clipped by 3 bases and J by 4 bases, with 10 bases between them. CDR3 nucleotide sequence: TGTGCCAGCAGCTGGTACCTCGGCACTGAAGCTTTCTTT. Residues: CASSWYLGTEAFF. Based on the CDR3 plus reference TRBV5-4 and TRBJ1-1, the full variable domain is ETGVTQSPTHLIKTRGQQVTLRCSSQSGHNTVSWYQQALGQGPQFIFQYYREEENGRGNFPPRFSGLQFPNYSSELNVNALELDDSALYLCASSWYLGTEAFFGQGTRLTVV.

The V call is TRBV13, the J call TRBJ2-1, with 7 nucleotides matching TRBD2. There are 16 residues in the CDR3. With V trimmed by 6 bases and J by 0 bases, 8 bases remained unmatched. Germline V gene data show CDR1 as PRHDT and CDR2 as FYEKMQ (reference sequence). The CDR3 bases are TGTGCCAGCAGTTATAAGCGGGGTAGCTCCTACAATGAGCAGTTCTTC. As protein: CASSYKRGSSYNEQFF.

The rearrangement uses TRBV2 and TRBJ2-7; no definite D call. Trimming shortened V by 0 bases and J by 0 bases, and 9 bases separated the two germline ends. CDR3 size: 15 residues. Looked up from germline, CDR1 is SNHLY and CDR2 is FYNNEI. The CDR3 DNA reads as TGTGCCAGCAGTGAAGCAAGAACCGGCTCCTACGAGCAGTACTTC. Translation gives CASSEARTGSYEQYF.

This chain uses TRBV5-5 with TRBJ2-1; D is undetermined. CDR3 length equals 14 residues. The germline gives CDR1 SGHKS, CDR2 YYEKEE (reference sequence). V lost 0 bases and J lost 4, with 8 bases in between. Written as DNA, the CDR3 is TGTGCCAGCAGCTTGGATTGGGTTTACAATGAGCAGTTCTTC. Its translation: CASSLDWVYNEQFF.

The chain is built from TRBV5-6 and TRBJ2-7; D unresolved. Germline values: CDR1 SGHDT, CDR2 YYEEEE. The CDR3 has 13 residues. V was cut by 1 base and J by 6 bases, with 11 bases left in between. CDR3 sequence reads: CASSLSEVSEQYF. CDR3 DNA: TGTGCCAGCAGCTTGTCTGAGGTCTCCGAGCAGTACTTC.

This clone occurred a few times. The chain recombines TRBV5-1 with TRBJ2-7; 7 positions agree with TRBD2. The CDR3 has 13 residues. The junction had 3 bases not matched to a gene; V was cut back by 4 bases and J by 2 bases. Germline CDR1 is SGHRS and CDR2 is YFSETQ. The CDR3 region has the DNA TGCGCCAGCAGCGTTGCGGGAGCCTACGAGCAGTACTTC. This sequence encodes CASSVAGAYEQYF. Complete variable domain (other parts from reference TRBV5-1 and TRBJ2-7): KAGVTQTPRYLIKTRGQQVTLSCSPISGHRSVSWYQQTPGQGLQFLFEYFSETQRNKGNFPGRFSGRQFSNSRSEMNVSTLELGDSALYLCASSVAGAYEQYFGPGTRLTVT.

This clone was seen just once. The chain recombines TRBV27 with TRBJ1-2; a possible D gene is TRBD1 (5 bases). The CDR3 is made up of 14 amino acids. With 2 bases removed from V and 4 bases from J, the gap between germline ends came to 11 bases. Per the germline V gene, CDR1 is MNHEY and CDR2 is SMNVEV (reference sequence). Written as DNA, the CDR3 is TGTGCCAGCAGTTTAACCAGGGTGGGCTATGGCTACACCTTC. Protein sequence: CASSLTRVGYGYTF.

V usage is TRBV6-5 and J usage is TRBJ2-7, with D possibly matching TRBD1 (5 bases). Trimming removed 4 bases from V and 0 bases from J, with 7 bases in between. Germline V gives CDR1 MNHEY, CDR2 SVGAGI. The CDR3 loop spans 13 amino acids. The CDR3 loop is CASSSGPSYEQYF. The DNA of the CDR3 is TGTGCCAGCAGTTCAGGGCCCTCCTACGAGCAGTACTTC.

The table lists this clone with a few counts. The chain couples TRBV7-2 to TRBJ2-2; 7 bases are shared with TRBD1. The CDR3 sequence is 14 residues long. Germline trimming cut 5 bases from V and 6 bases from J; bases unmatched to any gene: 6. Germline V lookup: CDR1 SGHTA, CDR2 FQGNSA. DNA for the CDR3: TGTGCCAGCAGCCCGATAACAGGGGCCGGGGAGCTGTTTTTT. Amino acid sequence: CASSPITGAGELFF.

J is TRBJ2-7 and V is TRBV11-3, with D possibly TRBD1 on 5 matching bases. Per the germline V gene, CDR1 is SGHNT and CDR2 is YENEEA. This CDR3 contains 13 residues. V was trimmed by 6 bases and J by 6 bases, leaving 15 bases between them. The CDR3 coding sequence is TGTGCCAGCAGTAACAGGCCCTCGGGCGAGCAGTACTTC. Residues: CASSNRPSGEQYF.

The rearrangement links TRBV5-1 to TRBJ2-3; D unclear. The CDR3 is 16 amino acids. Trimming shortened V by 4 bases and J by 3 bases, and 18 bases separated the two germline ends. Germline lookup yields CDR1 SGHRS and CDR2 YFSETQ. In DNA, the CDR3 is TGCGCCAGCAGCCCTTCAGAAATTTTAGGGACAGATACGCAGTATTTT. It codes for CASSPSEILGTDTQYF.